These T cell receptor beta chains were read from a single sample in a study of T cell responses to AZD1222 COVID-19 vaccine. Produced via immunoSEQ multiplex PCR; TCRdb's table is partial and in-frame only. The data hold about 140,000 clones, with 92% observed a single time. Sequencing used peripheral blood, obtained on day 0 of AZD1222 vaccination. These receptors came from an adult in good health. CDR3s include the opening cysteine and the closing phenylalanine or tryptophan. The D gene is left open where the match is weak. Only some rows state a clone size, as once, few, many or a class for expanded clones.

j_call	d_call	clone_size	v_call	cdr3_nt	cdr3_aa
TRBJ1-5	.	.	TRBV5-1	TGCGCCAGCAGAAGGGGGTCGGAGCAGCCCCAGCATTTT	CASRRGSEQPQHF
TRBJ2-7	.	.	TRBV30	TGTGCCTGGAGTGAGGTCGGGGGCGACTACGAGCAGTACTTC	CAWSEVGGDYEQYF
TRBJ1-2	.	.	TRBV3-1/TRBV3-2	TGTGCCAGCAGCCAAGAACCGAGGGTAGCTAGCTACACCTTC	CASSQEPRVASYTF
TRBJ1-1	.	.	TRBV9	TGTGCCAGCAGCGTAGCAGGCGGAAAAGCTTTCTTT	CASSVAGGKAFF
TRBJ2-7	.	.	TRBV5-8	TGTGCCAGCAGCATATTATACAGCTACGAGCAGTACTTC	CASSILYSYEQYF
TRBJ1-1	TRBD1	.	TRBV5-1	TGCGCCAGCAGCATACGACAGGGTGGCCGGAACACTGAAGCTTTCTTT	CASSIRQGGRNTEAFF
TRBJ1-2	TRBD1	.	TRBV5-1	TGCGCCAGCAGCCCCGATGCCGGGACAGGGAAATTGTATGGCTACACCTTC	CASSPDAGTGKLYGYTF
TRBJ1-2	.	.	TRBV19	TGTGCCAGTGTTAGTAGGCTCGCCGGGGGGCGCGTGGCCTATGGCTACACCTTC	CASVSRLAGGRVAYGYTF
TRBJ1-5	TRBD1	few	TRBV12-5	TGTGCTAGTGTCCTCAGGGGGACCGCCCTCAATCAGCCCCAGCATTTT	CASVLRGTALNQPQHF
TRBJ2-1	.	.	TRBV5-1	TGCGCCAGCAGCTCGACCGTAGTAGGAGAGCAGTTCTTC	CASSSTVVGEQFF
TRBJ2-1	.	.	TRBV19	TGTGCCAGTAGTCGAGAGGGGGGCTTCGATGAGCAGTTCTTC	CASSREGGFDEQFF
TRBJ2-7	TRBD1	.	TRBV27	TGTGCCAGCAGCATAATACAGGGGGCGCCGGGCGAGCAGTACTTC	CASSIIQGAPGEQYF
TRBJ2-3	TRBD2	.	TRBV7-3	TGTGCCAGCAGCTTAGGACTAGCGGGAGGGACAGATACGCAGTATTTT	CASSLGLAGGTDTQYF
TRBJ2-5	.	.	TRBV15	TGTGCCACCAGCAGAGATAGGAAACCGGGAGAAGAGACCCAGTACTTC	CATSRDRKPGEETQYF
TRBJ1-2	TRBD1	.	TRBV5-4	TGTGCCAGCAGCTTGGTTGGGACAGGGGGCTATGGCTACACCTTC	CASSLVGTGGYGYTF
TRBJ2-7	.	.	TRBV7-9	TGTGCCAGCAGCTTAAAGGCAGGGCCGAACTACGAGCAGTACTTC	CASSLKAGPNYEQYF
TRBJ2-2	.	.	TRBV6-2/TRBV6-3	TGTGCCAGCAGTTACTCGATCGACTATAACACCGGGGAGCTGTTTTTT	CASSYSIDYNTGELFF
TRBJ2-7	TRBD2	.	TRBV6-6	TGTGCCAGCAGTTACTCGGCTAGCGGGAGTTCCTACGAGCAGTACTTC	CASSYSASGSSYEQYF
TRBJ1-2	.	.	TRBV19	TGTGCCGCAGGGACGGCTCTTAACTATGGCTACACCTTC	CAAGTALNYGYTF
TRBJ2-6	.	.	TRBV10-1	TGCGCCAGCAGTCCCTCCTCTGGGGCCAACGTCCTGACTTTC	CASSPSSGANVLTF
TRBJ2-1	TRBD2	.	TRBV9	TGTGCCAGCAGCGGGGGACTAGCGGGGTCCTACAATGAGCAGTTCTTC	CASSGGLAGSYNEQFF
TRBJ1-6	.	.	TRBV5-6	TGTGCCAGCAGCTTGGAGGCCCTTAGGGGGGCTAATTCACCCCTCCACTTT	CASSLEALRGANSPLHF
TRBJ1-1	TRBD1	.	TRBV5-1	TGCGCCAGCAGCTCTGGACAGGGCCCCATTAACACTGAAGCTTTCTTT	CASSSGQGPINTEAFF
TRBJ1-1	.	.	TRBV6-5	TGTGCCAGCAGAATTGTCCGGGGGCAGAACACTGAAGCTTTCTTT	CASRIVRGQNTEAFF
TRBJ1-2	.	.	TRBV6-5	TGTGCCAGCAGTTACTCGAGTCCGGGTGTAAATGGCTACACCTTC	CASSYSSPGVNGYTF
TRBJ2-2	TRBD1	.	TRBV7-6	TGTGCCAGCAGTCCAGACAGGGTGGGCACCGGGGAGCTGTTTTTT	CASSPDRVGTGELFF
TRBJ2-7	.	.	TRBV19	TGTGCCAGTAGTATAGAGGGAGACGGATCCTACGAGCAGTACTTC	CASSIEGDGSYEQYF
TRBJ2-1	.	.	TRBV29-1	TGCAGCGTTCACGGATGGGAGCAGTTCTTC	CSVHGWEQFF
TRBJ2-3	.	.	TRBV10-3	TGTGCCATCAGTGGATCGGGGGTCAACTGGACAGATACGCAGTATTTT	CAISGSGVNWTDTQYF
TRBJ2-1	TRBD2	.	TRBV5-5	TGTGCCAGCAGCTTGGCGGGGGGAGCGGACAATGAGCAGTTCTTC	CASSLAGGADNEQFF
TRBJ2-7	.	once	TRBV24-1	TGTGCCACCAGTGCTCAGGGGTCCTACGAGCAGTACTTC	CATSAQGSYEQYF
TRBJ2-2	.	.	TRBV5-4	TGTGCCAGCAGCGCGGGGAGGACTGCATCGAACACCGGGGAGCTGTTTTTT	CASSAGRTASNTGELFF
TRBJ2-2	TRBD2	.	TRBV3-1/TRBV3-2	TGTGCCAGCAGCCAGGCCGGGACTAGCGGGAGTGGGGAGCTGTTTTTT	CASSQAGTSGSGELFF
TRBJ1-1	.	.	TRBV11-1	TGTGCCAGCAGCTTAACGGGCCCAGGGGCTGAAGCTTTCTTT	CASSLTGPGAEAFF
TRBJ1-2	.	.	TRBV30	TGTGCCTGGAGTGTGGGGGAGGGCTATGGCTACACCTTC	CAWSVGEGYGYTF
TRBJ2-7	.	.	TRBV7-9	TGTGCCAGCAGCTCAAGCTCCTACGAGCAGTACTTC	CASSSSSYEQYF
TRBJ1-5	TRBD1	.	TRBV28	TGTGCCAGCAGAACATCCGGGACAGGAAGCAATCAGCCCCAGCATTTT	CASRTSGTGSNQPQHF
TRBJ2-7	TRBD1	.	TRBV4-3	TGCGCCAGCAGCCAAGATCGAGACAGGGGCATCTACGAGCAGTACTTC	CASSQDRDRGIYEQYF
TRBJ1-5	.	.	TRBV5-1	TGCGCCAGCAGCTTGGACGACGGTAGGAATCAGCCCCAGCATTTT	CASSLDDGRNQPQHF
TRBJ1-1	.	.	TRBV5-1	TGCGCCAGCAGCTTGTGGCAGAACACTGAAGCTTTCTTT	CASSLWQNTEAFF
TRBJ2-5	.	.	TRBV7-9	TGTGCCAGCAGCTTAGGTCGAAGGGGGCTAGCGAATATGGAGACCCAGTACTTC	CASSLGRRGLANMETQYF
TRBJ2-1	.	.	TRBV21-1	TGTGCCAGCAGCCGCCATGCTAGGTTTGTCTACAATGAGCAGTTCTTC	CASSRHARFVYNEQFF
TRBJ2-1	TRBD2	.	TRBV5-1	TGCGCCAGCAGCTTGGGGGATAGCGGGAGTTTGTATGAGCAGTTCTTC	CASSLGDSGSLYEQFF
TRBJ1-1	.	.	TRBV27	TGTGCCAGCAGTGGTTATGGGTCGGGCACTGAAGCTTTCTTT	CASSGYGSGTEAFF
TRBJ2-7	.	few	TRBV29-1	TGCAGCGTTGAAGATCTTCGGGGCCGGAGCTCCTACGAGCAGTACTTC	CSVEDLRGRSSYEQYF